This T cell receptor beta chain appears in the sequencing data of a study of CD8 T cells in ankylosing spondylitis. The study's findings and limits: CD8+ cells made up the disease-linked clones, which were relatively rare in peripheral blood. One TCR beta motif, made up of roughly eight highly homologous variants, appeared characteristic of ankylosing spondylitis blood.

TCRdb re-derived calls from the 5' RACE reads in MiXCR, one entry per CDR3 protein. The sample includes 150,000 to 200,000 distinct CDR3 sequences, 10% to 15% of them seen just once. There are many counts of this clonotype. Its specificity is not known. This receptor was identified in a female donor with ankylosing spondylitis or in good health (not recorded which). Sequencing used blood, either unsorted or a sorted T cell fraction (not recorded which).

The CDR3 coding sequence is TGTGCCAGCAAGACCTCCCTGGGAAGCAATCAGCCCCAGCATTTT. Its translation is CASKTSLGSNQPQHF. The rearrangement joins TRBV27 to TRBJ1-5; D call uncertain. Germline V lookup: CDR1 MNHEY, CDR2 SMNVEV (reference sequence). There are 15 residues in the CDR3. V lost 7 bases to trimming and J lost 1 base, with 14 bases between them.